The 7 T cell receptor beta chains presented below share a single source sample, sequenced in a study of CD8+ T cells in alopecia areata. The treatment is: oral pan-JAK inhibitor, 5-10 mg twice daily. Extraction and reverse transcription of RNA yielded cDNA as the sequencing template. Some clones are missing from TCRdb's copy, which holds only in-frame ones; the method was immunoSEQ multiplex PCR. The repertoire holds 150,000 to 200,000 clones, with roughly 60% as singletons. The sequences come from CD4+ T cells sorted from blood, collected between weeks 47 and 50, from a patient treated with tofacitinib. All receptors derive from a human donor with alopecia areata.

This clone was counted a few times. This chain joins TRBV6-5 and TRBJ2-5; the D call may be TRBD1 or TRBD2 (6 bases each). Trimming took 7 bases from V and 2 from J, leaving 14 bases between them. The CDR3 runs to 14 residues. CDR1 and CDR2 from the germline V gene are MNHEY and SVGAGI. In DNA form, the CDR3 reads TGTGCCAGCAATAACCGGGGGCGACAAGAGACCCAGTACTTC. This sequence encodes CASNNRGRQETQYF.

The rearrangement uses TRBV5-1 and TRBJ2-7, with a possible D match to TRBD1 (6 bases). Germline CDR1 is SGHRS and CDR2 is YFSETQ. V was cut by 0 bases and J by 2 bases, with 9 bases left in between. This CDR3 contains 14 residues. CDR3 nucleotide sequence: TGCGCCAGCAGCTTGGTACAGGGAGCCTACGAGCAGTACTTC. It specifies CASSLVQGAYEQYF. The full variable domain, completed using reference TRBV5-1 and TRBJ2-7, is KAGVTQTPRYLIKTRGQQVTLSCSPISGHRSVSWYQQTPGQGLQFLFEYFSETQRNKGNFPGRFSGRQFSNSRSEMNVSTLELGDSALYLCASSLVQGAYEQYFGPGTRLTVT.

This clone has just a few counts. The chain employs TRBV29-1 and TRBJ2-6; perhaps TRBD1 as D (6 bases). V was cut by 0 bases and J by 3 bases, with 12 bases left in between. This CDR3 spans 16 amino acids. Germline V gene data show CDR1 as SQVTM and CDR2 as ANQGSEA. The CDR3 nucleotides are TGCAGCGTTGAAGAAACGCCAGGGGTTGGGGCCAACGTCCTGACTTTC. Amino acid sequence: CSVEETPGVGANVLTF.

The chain is built from TRBV30 and TRBJ1-6; TRBD1 agrees at 7 bases. Germline V gene data show CDR1 as GTSNPN and CDR2 as SVGIG (reference sequence). Trimming took 7 bases from V and 10 from J; bases not matched to a gene: 7. The CDR3 has 12 residues. The CDR3 region is CALTGIGSPLHF. CDR3 DNA sequence: TGTGCCTTGACAGGGATAGGATCACCCCTCCACTTT.

The genes are TRBV5-1 and TRBJ1-1; 10 bases fit TRBD1. Germline lookup yields CDR1 SGHRS and CDR2 YFSETQ. The V gene end was trimmed by 3 bases and the J gene end by 4 bases; junction bases not matched to a gene: 15. The CDR3 spans 18 residues. This CDR3 reads CASSYGLTGTGEGTEAFF. DNA of the CDR3: TGCGCCAGCAGCTACGGACTTACCGGGACAGGGGAAGGCACTGAAGCTTTCTTT.

This chain joins TRBV25-1 and TRBJ1-6, with no clear D. The CDR3 runs to 14 residues. V lost 5 bases, J lost 7 bases, and 12 bases lay in between. The germline V gene has CDR1 MGHDK and CDR2 SYGVNS. The DNA of the CDR3 is TGTGCCAGCAGTAGACGGGCCACGAATTCACCCCTCCACTTT. It specifies CASSRRATNSPLHF.

The chain has TRBV30 and TRBJ1-2, with TRBD1 identical over 8 bases. Germline V gives CDR1 GTSNPN, CDR2 SVGIG (reference sequence). CDR3 size: 13 residues. The J segment lost 8 bases and the V segment lost 2 bases, leaving 7 bases of the junction unmatched. CDR3 in DNA: TGTGCCTGGAGTATGGCAGGGGGCATAGGCTACACCTTC. Amino acids: CAWSMAGGIGYTF.